Listed below are T cell receptor beta chains from one sample, sequenced in a study of T cell changes during pregnancy in multiple sclerosis. Clones were read by immunoSEQ multiplex PCR, and TCRdb kept only the in-frame ones, dropping some. The table has some 31,000 clones, roughly nine tenths seen once. Sequenced here: CD4+ T cells from peripheral blood mononuclear cells, sampled in the second trimester of pregnancy. The receptors stem from a female donor in good health, enrolled as a control in a pregnancy study. Both conserved end residues are part of each CDR3. Fields, in order: V gene, D gene, clone size, J gene, CDR3 DNA, CDR3 protein. A D gene is named only where the DNA matches it firmly. Size is omitted from some rows. Given values are once, few, many or a class for expanded clones.

v_call: TRBV7-2; d_call: -; clone_size: once; j_call: TRBJ2-7; cdr3_nt: TGTGCCAGCAGCCCACTAGCCCCTTACGAGCAGTACTTC; cdr3_aa: CASSPLAPYEQYF
v_call: TRBV15; d_call: -; clone_size: -; j_call: TRBJ2-5; cdr3_nt: TGTGCCACCAGCAGAGGGTTAGGACAGTCTTCCGAGACCCAGTACTTC; cdr3_aa: CATSRGLGQSSETQYF
v_call: TRBV27; d_call: -; clone_size: -; j_call: TRBJ2-1; cdr3_nt: TGTGCCAGCAACGTACAGGGATCGGCCAATGAGCAGTTCTTC; cdr3_aa: CASNVQGSANEQFF
v_call: TRBV14; d_call: TRBD1; clone_size: -; j_call: TRBJ2-7; cdr3_nt: TGTGCCAGCAGCCACGGGACAGGCTCCTACGAGCAGTACTTC; cdr3_aa: CASSHGTGSYEQYF
v_call: TRBV2; d_call: -; clone_size: -; j_call: TRBJ2-5; cdr3_nt: TGTGCCAGCAGGGGACTCGGGTACGGGTACTTC; cdr3_aa: CASRGLGYGYF
v_call: TRBV5-1; d_call: -; clone_size: -; j_call: TRBJ1-2; cdr3_nt: TGCGCCAGCAGCCACGGGACAAAAATCAACTATGGCTACACCTTC; cdr3_aa: CASSHGTKINYGYTF
v_call: TRBV19; d_call: -; clone_size: -; j_call: TRBJ1-1; cdr3_nt: TGTGCCAGTAGTATTCAGGGTATGAACACTGAAGCTTTCTTT; cdr3_aa: CASSIQGMNTEAFF
v_call: TRBV7-8; d_call: TRBD2; clone_size: -; j_call: TRBJ2-7; cdr3_nt: TGTGCCAGCAGTTGGCGGGAGGGAGGAGACGAGCAGTACTTC; cdr3_aa: CASSWREGGDEQYF
v_call: TRBV6-6; d_call: -; clone_size: -; j_call: TRBJ2-7; cdr3_nt: TGTGCCAGCAGTTCCGGACAGCTTCCCACCTACGAGCAGTACTTC; cdr3_aa: CASSSGQLPTYEQYF
v_call: TRBV5-1; d_call: TRBD2; clone_size: -; j_call: TRBJ2-7; cdr3_nt: TGCGCCAGCAGCTTGGGGACTAGCGGGAAGTCCTACGAGCAGTACTTC; cdr3_aa: CASSLGTSGKSYEQYF
v_call: TRBV7-9; d_call: -; clone_size: -; j_call: TRBJ1-1; cdr3_nt: TGTGCCAGCAGTCTACTGAACACTGAAGCTTTCTTT; cdr3_aa: CASSLLNTEAFF
v_call: TRBV30; d_call: TRBD1; clone_size: -; j_call: TRBJ2-7; cdr3_nt: TGTGCCTGGAGTGTATACCGGGACAGGTTCCACTCCTCCTACGAGCAGTACTTC; cdr3_aa: CAWSVYRDRFHSSYEQYF
v_call: TRBV19; d_call: TRBD1; clone_size: -; j_call: TRBJ1-2; cdr3_nt: TGTGCCAGCCATCCGGGCCCGGGACAGGGGGCGGGAAACTATGGCTACACCTTC; cdr3_aa: CASHPGPGQGAGNYGYTF
v_call: TRBV11-2; d_call: -; clone_size: -; j_call: TRBJ2-5; cdr3_nt: TGTGCCAGCAGCCCCAACGGGGAGACCCAGTACTTC; cdr3_aa: CASSPNGETQYF
v_call: TRBV7-9; d_call: TRBD2; clone_size: -; j_call: TRBJ2-7; cdr3_nt: TGTGCCAGCAGCTTACGGGGGGGGAACGAGCAGTACTTC; cdr3_aa: CASSLRGGNEQYF
v_call: TRBV28; d_call: TRBD2; clone_size: -; j_call: TRBJ2-7; cdr3_nt: TGTGCCAGCAGTAGGACTAGCGGGAGGATCTCGCGGGACGAGCAGTACTTC; cdr3_aa: CASSRTSGRISRDEQYF
v_call: TRBV9; d_call: TRBD1; clone_size: -; j_call: TRBJ1-2; cdr3_nt: TGTGCCAGCAGCGAGACGAAGACAGGGGAGAAACGCCGGGGCTACACCTTC; cdr3_aa: CASSETKTGEKRRGYTF
v_call: TRBV7-9; d_call: -; clone_size: -; j_call: TRBJ1-1; cdr3_nt: TGTGCCAGCAGATCGGACCAGGGATCGAACACTGAAGCTTTCTTT; cdr3_aa: CASRSDQGSNTEAFF